A single TCR beta chain is shown here with its context. The sample is drawn from a study of cytomegalovirus exposure and HLA in healthy donors. After removal of 7 bases from V and 6 bases from J, the junction contained 2 bases not matched to a gene. This CDR3 has 13 residues. Germline V gene lookup returns CDR1 SNHLY and CDR2 FYNNEI. The PCR made use of 60 Vbeta and 13 Jbeta primers. Generated by immunoSEQ multiplex PCR, the TCRdb table keeps only in-frame clones and is missing some. The table records some 200,000 clones, about four fifths of them present only once. Input material: PBMCs. The V call is TRBV2, the J call TRBJ2-1; 11 nucleotides match TRBD2. This sequence originates from a female donor in good health and CMV-seronegative. CDR3 region: CASIAGGVNEQFF. The CDR3 DNA follows: TGTGCCAGCATAGCGGGAGGGGTCAATGAGCAGTTCTTC.